This TCR beta chain was observed in a study of OX40 agonist ivuxolimab in advanced cancers. CDR3 size: 17 residues. Germline CDR1 SGHRS, CDR2 YFSETQ. V trimming: 3 bases; J trimming: 4 bases; junction bases outside the gene matches: 16. The table came from immunoSEQ multiplex PCR; TCRdb's copy has only in-frame clones and leaves some out. The data hold about 68,000 clones, with 91% observed a single time. V usage is TRBV5-1 and J usage is TRBJ2-7; TRBD1 agrees at 7 bases. The source is an adult with an advanced solid tumor such as melanoma, head and neck, liver or kidney cancer. The sequencing here drew on CD4+ or CD8+ T cells sorted from blood, taken in a trial of the OX40 agonist ivuxolimab. DNA for the CDR3: TGCGCCAGCAGCTCCAACCCGTCCGGACAGGCGAGGTACGAGCAGTACTTC. Translation: CASSSNPSGQARYEQYF.